One sample yielded the 3 T cell receptor beta chains listed below, sequenced in a study of PD-1 blockade in classical Hodgkin lymphoma. Documented time point: cycle 4 day 1 (C4D1), after 5 to 7 weeks of nivolumab. The patients all showed relapse after autologous stem cell transplantation, while their brentuximab vedotin exposure varied. The data were produced by immunoSEQ multiplex PCR, yet TCRdb's version contains in-frame clones alone and is incomplete. This sample has around 25,000 clones, with about two thirds found just once. Sequenced material: peripheral blood mononuclear cells (PBMCs), taken before the fourth cycle of nivolumab. The source of these receptors is a human donor with classical Hodgkin lymphoma.

The gene calls are TRBV27 and TRBJ2-2, with 10 bases matching TRBD1. The CDR3 contains 14 residues. After removal of 10 bases from V and 6 bases from J, the junction contained 8 bases not matched to a gene. Germline CDR1 and CDR2: MNHEY and SMNVEV (reference sequence). CDR3 sequence: CATRRDRGPGELFF. CDR3 nucleotide sequence: TGTGCCACCCGACGGGACAGGGGCCCCGGGGAGCTGTTTTTT.

The V gene is TRBV5-6, the J gene TRBJ1-1, with TRBD1 matching 8 bases. Germline CDR1 SGHDT, CDR2 YYEEEE. J was trimmed by 4 bases and V by 1 base; bases with no gene match: 6. The CDR3 sequence is 15 residues long. CDR3 amino acids: CASSLQGALGTEAFF. As DNA, the CDR3 is TGTGCCAGCAGCTTGCAGGGGGCGCTGGGCACTGAAGCTTTCTTT.

CDR3 region: CASSEVDSNQPQHF. CDR3 in DNA: TGTGCCAGCAGTGAGGTGGATAGCAATCAGCCCCAGCATTTT. This chain uses TRBV13 with TRBJ1-5; no reliable D call. This CDR3 has 14 amino acids. V was trimmed by 6 bases and J by 0 bases, leaving 9 bases between them. Germline V gene sequence: CDR1 PRHDT, CDR2 FYEKMQ (reference sequence).